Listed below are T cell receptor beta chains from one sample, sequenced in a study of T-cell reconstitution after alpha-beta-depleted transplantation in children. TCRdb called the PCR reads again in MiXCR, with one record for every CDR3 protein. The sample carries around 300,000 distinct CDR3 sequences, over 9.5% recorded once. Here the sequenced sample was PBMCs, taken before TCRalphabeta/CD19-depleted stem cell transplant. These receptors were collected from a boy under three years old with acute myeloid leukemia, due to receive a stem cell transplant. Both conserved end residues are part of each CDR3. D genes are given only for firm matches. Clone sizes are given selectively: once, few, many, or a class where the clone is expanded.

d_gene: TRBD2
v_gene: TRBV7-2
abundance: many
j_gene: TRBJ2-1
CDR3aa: CASSLGGRAHNEQFF
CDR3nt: TGTGCCAGCAGCTTAGGCGGGAGGGCCCACAATGAGCAGTTCTTC

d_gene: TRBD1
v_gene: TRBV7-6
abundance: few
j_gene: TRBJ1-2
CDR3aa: CASSSKPGQGPGGYTF
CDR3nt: TGTGCCAGCAGCTCAAAACCGGGACAGGGCCCCGGTGGCTACACCTTC

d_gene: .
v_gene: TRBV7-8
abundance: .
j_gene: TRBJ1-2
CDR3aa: CASSLSKYGYTF
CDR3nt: TGTGCCAGCAGCTTATCCAAGTATGGCTACACCTTC

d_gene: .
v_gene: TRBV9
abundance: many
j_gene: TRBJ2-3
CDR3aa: CASSVDHSNRAFSPTDTQYF
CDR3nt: TGTGCCAGCAGCGTAGACCATTCCAATCGGGCATTTTCACCCACAGATACGCAGTATTTT

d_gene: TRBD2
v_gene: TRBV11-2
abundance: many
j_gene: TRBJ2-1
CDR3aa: CASSLSGLLAGGGNEQFF
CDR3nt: TGTGCCAGCAGCTTGAGTGGGCTACTAGCGGGAGGGGGGAATGAGCAGTTCTTC

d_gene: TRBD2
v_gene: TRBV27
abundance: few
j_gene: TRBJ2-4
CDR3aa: CASSPWTSGRNIQYF
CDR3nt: TGTGCCAGCAGTCCCTGGACTAGCGGGAGAAACATTCAGTACTTC

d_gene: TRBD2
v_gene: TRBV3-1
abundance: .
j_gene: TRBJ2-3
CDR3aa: CASSWIAGGTDTQYF
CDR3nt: TGTGCCAGCAGCTGGATAGCGGGGGGGACAGATACGCAGTATTTT

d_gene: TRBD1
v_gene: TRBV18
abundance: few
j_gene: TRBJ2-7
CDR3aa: CASSQDRELSYEQYF
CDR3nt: TGTGCCAGCTCACAAGACAGGGAACTTTCCTACGAGCAGTACTTC

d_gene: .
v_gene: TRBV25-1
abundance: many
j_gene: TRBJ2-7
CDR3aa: CASSLYGEQYF
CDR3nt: TGTGCCAGCAGTCTTTACGGCGAGCAGTACTTC

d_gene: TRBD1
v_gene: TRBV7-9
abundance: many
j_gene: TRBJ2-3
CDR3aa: CASSLAPADRGLDTQYF
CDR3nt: TGTGCCAGCAGCTTAGCTCCTGCCGACAGGGGGCTAGATACGCAGTATTTT

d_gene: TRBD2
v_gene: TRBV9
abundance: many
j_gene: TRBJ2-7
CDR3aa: CASSVVNSGRDNEQYF
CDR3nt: TGTGCCAGCAGCGTAGTAAATAGCGGGAGAGACAACGAGCAGTACTTC

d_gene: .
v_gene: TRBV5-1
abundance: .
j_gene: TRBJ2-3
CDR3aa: CASSLWRGYGTDTQYF
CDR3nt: TGCGCCAGCAGCTTGTGGAGGGGATATGGCACAGATACGCAGTATTTT

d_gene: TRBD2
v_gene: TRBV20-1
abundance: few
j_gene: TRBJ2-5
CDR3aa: CCASRATSGREETQYF
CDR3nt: TGCTGTGCTAGCCGAGCGACTAGCGGGAGGGAAGAGACCCAGTACTTC

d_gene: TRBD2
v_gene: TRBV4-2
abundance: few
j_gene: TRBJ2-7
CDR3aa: CASSQELAGGPREQYF
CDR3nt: TGTGCCAGCAGCCAAGAACTAGCGGGAGGGCCTAGGGAGCAGTACTTC

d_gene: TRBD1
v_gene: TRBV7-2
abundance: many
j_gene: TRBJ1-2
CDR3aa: CASSETGTGYYGYTF
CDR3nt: TGTGCCAGCAGCGAGACCGGGACAGGGTACTATGGCTACACCTTC

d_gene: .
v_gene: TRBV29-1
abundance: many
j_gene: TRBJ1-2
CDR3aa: CSVGGPNYGYTF
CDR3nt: TGCAGCGTTGGGGGGCCTAACTATGGCTACACCTTC

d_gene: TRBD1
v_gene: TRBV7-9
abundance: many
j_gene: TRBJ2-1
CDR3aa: CASSSRGFMDNEQFF
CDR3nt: TGTGCCAGCAGCTCCAGGGGGTTTATGGACAATGAGCAGTTCTTC

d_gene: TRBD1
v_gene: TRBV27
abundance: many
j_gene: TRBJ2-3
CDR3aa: CAVQTGASTDTQYF
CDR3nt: TGTGCCGTACAGACAGGGGCTAGCACAGATACGCAGTATTTT

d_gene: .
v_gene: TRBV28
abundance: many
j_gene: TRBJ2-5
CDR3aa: CASYSPRTYQETQYF
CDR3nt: TGTGCCAGCTACTCTCCACGGACCTACCAAGAGACCCAGTACTTC

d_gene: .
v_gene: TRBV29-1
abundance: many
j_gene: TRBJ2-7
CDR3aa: CSVRRGSYEQYF
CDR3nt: TGCAGCGTCAGGAGGGGCTCCTACGAGCAGTACTTC